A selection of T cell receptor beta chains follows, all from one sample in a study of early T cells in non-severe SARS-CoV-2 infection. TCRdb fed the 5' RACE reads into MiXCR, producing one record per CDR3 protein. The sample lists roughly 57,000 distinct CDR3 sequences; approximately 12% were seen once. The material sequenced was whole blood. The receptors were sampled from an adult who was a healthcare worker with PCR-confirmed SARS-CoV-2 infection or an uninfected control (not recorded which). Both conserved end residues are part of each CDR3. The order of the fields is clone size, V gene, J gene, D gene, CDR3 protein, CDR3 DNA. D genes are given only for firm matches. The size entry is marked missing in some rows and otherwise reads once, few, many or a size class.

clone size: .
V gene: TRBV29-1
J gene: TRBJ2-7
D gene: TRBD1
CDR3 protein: CSAGQGGYEQYF
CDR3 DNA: TGCAGCGCGGGACAGGGGGGCTACGAGCAGTACTTC

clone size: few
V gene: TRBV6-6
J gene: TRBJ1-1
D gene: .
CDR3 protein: CASSYIRAFMSHGTEAFF
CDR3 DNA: TGTGCCAGCAGTTACATCCGTGCATTTATGAGCCATGGGACTGAAGCTTTCTTT

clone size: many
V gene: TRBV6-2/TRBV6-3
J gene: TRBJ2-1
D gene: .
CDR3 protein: CASGDHVTREQFF
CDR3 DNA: TGTGCCAGCGGAGACCATGTTACCAGGGAGCAGTTCTTC

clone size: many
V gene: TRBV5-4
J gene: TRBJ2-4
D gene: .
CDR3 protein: CASSSASEGRNIQYF
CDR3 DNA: TGTGCCAGCAGCTCCGCTAGCGAAGGCCGCAACATTCAGTACTTC

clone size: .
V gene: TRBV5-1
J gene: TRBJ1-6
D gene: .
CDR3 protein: CASSLASTNTRSPLHF
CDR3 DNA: TGCGCCAGCAGCTTGGCCTCGACCAATACCCGCTCACCCCTCCACTTT

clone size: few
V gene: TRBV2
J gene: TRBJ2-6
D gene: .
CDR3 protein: CASRGGASGANVLTF
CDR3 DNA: TGTGCCAGCCGGGGCGGGGCCTCTGGGGCCAACGTCCTGACTTTC

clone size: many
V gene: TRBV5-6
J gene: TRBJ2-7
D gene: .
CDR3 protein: CASSLSPEVVLSYEQYF
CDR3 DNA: TGTGCCAGCAGCTTGAGCCCCGAAGTGGTATTGTCCTACGAGCAGTACTTC

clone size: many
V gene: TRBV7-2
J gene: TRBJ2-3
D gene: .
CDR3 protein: CASLRGLDTDTQYF
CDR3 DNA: TGTGCCAGCCTGCGGGGCCTCGACACAGATACGCAGTATTTT

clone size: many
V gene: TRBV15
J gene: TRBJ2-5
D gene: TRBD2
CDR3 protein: CATSRGLRGTYQETQYF
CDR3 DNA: TGTGCCACCAGCAGAGGTTTGCGGGGGACCTACCAAGAGACCCAGTACTTC

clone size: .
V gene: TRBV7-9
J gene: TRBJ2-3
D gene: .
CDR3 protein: CASSLDTQYF
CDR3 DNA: TGTGCCAGCAGCTTAGATACGCAGTATTTT

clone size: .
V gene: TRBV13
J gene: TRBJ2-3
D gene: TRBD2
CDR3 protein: CASSSGLAGSTDTQYF
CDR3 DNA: TGTGCCAGCAGCTCGGGACTAGCGGGGAGCACAGATACGCAGTATTTT

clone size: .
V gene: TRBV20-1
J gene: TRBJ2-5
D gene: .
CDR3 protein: CSARFYLGTQYF
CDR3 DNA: TGCAGTGCTAGATTTTATTTGGGGACCCAGTACTTC

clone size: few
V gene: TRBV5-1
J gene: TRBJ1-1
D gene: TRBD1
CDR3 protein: CASSLDPGGLTEAFF
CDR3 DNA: TGCGCCAGCAGCTTGGATCCAGGGGGCCTAACTGAAGCTTTCTTT

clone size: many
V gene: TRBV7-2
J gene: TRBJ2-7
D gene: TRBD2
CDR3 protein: CASTGGEGSEQYF
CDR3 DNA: TGTGCCAGCACCGGGGGGGAGGGTTCCGAGCAGTACTTC

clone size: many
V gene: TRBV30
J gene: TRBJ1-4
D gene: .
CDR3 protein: CAWSGGNLEKLFF
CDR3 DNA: TGTGCCTGGAGTGGGGGTAACCTTGAAAAACTGTTTTTT

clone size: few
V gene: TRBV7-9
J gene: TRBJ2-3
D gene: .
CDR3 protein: CASRPQADTQYF
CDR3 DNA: TGTGCCAGCAGACCCCAGGCAGATACGCAGTATTTT

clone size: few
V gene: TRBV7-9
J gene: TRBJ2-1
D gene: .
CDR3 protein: CASTPGDQINEQFF
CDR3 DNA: TGTGCCAGCACCCCTGGGGACCAGATCAATGAGCAGTTCTTC

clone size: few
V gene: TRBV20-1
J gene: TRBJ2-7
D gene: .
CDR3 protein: CSARDRPGANPGEQYF
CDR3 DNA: TGCAGTGCTAGAGATCGTCCAGGGGCGAACCCCGGGGAGCAGTACTTC

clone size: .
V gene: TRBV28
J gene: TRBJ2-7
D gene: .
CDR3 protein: CASSSGGNSYEQYF
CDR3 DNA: TGTGCCAGCAGTTCAGGGGGGAACTCCTACGAGCAGTACTTC

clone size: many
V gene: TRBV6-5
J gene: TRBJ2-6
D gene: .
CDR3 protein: CASRPSGANVLTF
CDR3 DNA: TGTGCCAGCAGGCCAAGTGGGGCCAACGTCCTGACTTTC

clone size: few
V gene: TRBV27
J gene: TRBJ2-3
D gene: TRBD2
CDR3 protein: CASTGGGTRLDTDTQYF
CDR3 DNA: TGTGCCAGCACCGGGGGGGGGACCCGTCTTGACACAGATACGCAGTATTTT

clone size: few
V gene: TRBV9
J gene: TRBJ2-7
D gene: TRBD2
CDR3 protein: CASSVGGSGSYEQYF
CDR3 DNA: TGTGCCAGCAGCGTAGGAGGTAGCGGGTCCTACGAGCAGTACTTC

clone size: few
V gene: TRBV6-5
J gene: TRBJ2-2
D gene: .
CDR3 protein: CASSRSPGELFF
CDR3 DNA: TGTGCCAGCAGTCGATCCCCCGGGGAGCTGTTTTTT

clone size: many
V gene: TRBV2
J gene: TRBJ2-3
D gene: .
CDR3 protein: CASTVWGTDTQYF
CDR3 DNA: TGTGCCAGCACCGTCTGGGGCACAGATACGCAGTATTTT

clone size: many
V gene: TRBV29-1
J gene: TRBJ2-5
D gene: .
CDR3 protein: CSVEGLQETQYF
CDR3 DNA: TGCAGCGTTGAGGGACTCCAAGAGACCCAGTACTTC

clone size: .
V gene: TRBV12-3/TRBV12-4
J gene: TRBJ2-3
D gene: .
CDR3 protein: CASGVGRITDTQYF
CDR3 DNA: TGTGCCAGCGGGGTAGGGCGGATCACAGATACGCAGTATTTT

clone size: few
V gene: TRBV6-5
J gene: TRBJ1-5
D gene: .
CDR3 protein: CASRRSSNQPQHF
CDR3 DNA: TGTGCCAGCAGAAGAAGTAGCAATCAGCCCCAGCATTTT

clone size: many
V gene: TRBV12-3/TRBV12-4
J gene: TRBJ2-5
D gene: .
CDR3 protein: CASSSGGLQETQYF
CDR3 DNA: TGTGCCAGCAGTTCCGGGGGCCTCCAAGAGACCCAGTACTTC

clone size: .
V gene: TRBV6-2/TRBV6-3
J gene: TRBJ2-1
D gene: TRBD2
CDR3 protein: CASSYSPLSERGGREQFF
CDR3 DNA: TGTGCCAGCAGTTACTCTCCACTTTCGGAGCGGGGGGGCCGTGAGCAGTTCTTC

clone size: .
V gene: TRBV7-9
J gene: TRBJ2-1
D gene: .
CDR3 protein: CASSLEFLNEQFF
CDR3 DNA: TGTGCCAGCAGCTTAGAGTTCCTCAATGAGCAGTTCTTC

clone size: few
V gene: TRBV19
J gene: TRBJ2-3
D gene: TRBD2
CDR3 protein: CASSIAAGDTDTQYF
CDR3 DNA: TGTGCCAGTAGTATCGCAGCGGGGGACACAGATACGCAGTATTTT

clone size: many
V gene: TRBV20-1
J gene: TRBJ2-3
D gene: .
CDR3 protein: CSASKGSGASDTQYF
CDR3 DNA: TGCAGTGCTAGCAAGGGATCCGGGGCGTCAGATACGCAGTATTTT

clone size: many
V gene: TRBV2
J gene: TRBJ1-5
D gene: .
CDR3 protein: CASSEAPGRGQPQHF
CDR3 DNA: TGTGCCAGCAGTGAAGCCCCGGGACGAGGACAGCCCCAGCATTTT

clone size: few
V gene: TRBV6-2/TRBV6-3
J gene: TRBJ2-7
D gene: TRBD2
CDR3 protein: CASSYSTTLPSGGPYEQYF
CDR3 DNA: TGTGCCAGCAGTTACTCGACCACTCTACCTAGCGGGGGGCCCTACGAGCAGTACTTC

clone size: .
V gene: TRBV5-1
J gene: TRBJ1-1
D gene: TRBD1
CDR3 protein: CASTVETGGRAEAFF
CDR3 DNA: TGCGCCAGCACCGTGGAAACAGGGGGCAGGGCTGAAGCTTTCTTT

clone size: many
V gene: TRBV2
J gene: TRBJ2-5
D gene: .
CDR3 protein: CASSERLEETQYF
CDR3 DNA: TGTGCCAGCAGTGAAAGACTGGAAGAGACCCAGTACTTC

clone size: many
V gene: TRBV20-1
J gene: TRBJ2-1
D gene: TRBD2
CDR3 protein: CSARGGKSGGIIEQFF
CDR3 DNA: TGCAGTGCTAGGGGTGGTAAAAGCGGGGGGATAATAGAGCAGTTCTTC

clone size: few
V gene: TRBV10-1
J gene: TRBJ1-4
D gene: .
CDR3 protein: CASIGSGLRKLFF
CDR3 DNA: TGCGCCAGCATCGGCTCAGGTCTGCGGAAACTGTTTTTT

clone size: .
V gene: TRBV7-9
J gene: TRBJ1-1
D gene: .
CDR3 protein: CASSAIGNTEAFF
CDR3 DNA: TGTGCCAGCAGCGCAATCGGGAACACTGAAGCTTTCTTT

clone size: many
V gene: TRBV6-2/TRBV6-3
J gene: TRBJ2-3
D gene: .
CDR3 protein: CASTSPGLDTDTQYF
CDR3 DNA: TGTGCCAGCACCTCTCCGGGCCTTGACACAGATACGCAGTATTTT

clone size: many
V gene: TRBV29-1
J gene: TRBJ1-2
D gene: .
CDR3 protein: CSVEIDRDVDYGYTF
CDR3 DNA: TGCAGCGTTGAAATCGACCGGGACGTTGACTATGGCTACACCTTC

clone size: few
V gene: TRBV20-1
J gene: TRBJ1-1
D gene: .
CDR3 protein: CSASRRDTEAFF
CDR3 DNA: TGCAGTGCTAGTCGACGGGACACTGAAGCTTTCTTT

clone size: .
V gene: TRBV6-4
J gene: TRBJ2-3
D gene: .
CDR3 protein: CASSDSGGGAGADTQYF
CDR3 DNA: TGTGCCAGCAGTGACTCCGGCGGGGGCGCCGGGGCAGATACGCAGTATTTT

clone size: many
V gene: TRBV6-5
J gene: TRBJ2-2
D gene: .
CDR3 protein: CASSYGQPNTGELFF
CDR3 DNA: TGTGCCAGCAGTTACGGTCAACCGAACACCGGGGAGCTGTTTTTT

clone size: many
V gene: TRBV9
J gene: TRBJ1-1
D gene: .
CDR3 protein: CASSAPQGLNTEAFF
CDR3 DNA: TGTGCCAGCAGCGCTCCACAGGGCTTGAACACTGAAGCTTTCTTT

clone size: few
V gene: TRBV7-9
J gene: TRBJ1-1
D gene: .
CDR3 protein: CASSLGGQRMNTEAFF
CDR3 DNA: TGTGCCAGCAGCTTAGGCGGACAGCGCATGAACACTGAAGCTTTCTTT

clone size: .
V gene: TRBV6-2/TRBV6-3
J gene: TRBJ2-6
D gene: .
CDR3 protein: CASSYSGSGANVLTF
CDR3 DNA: TGTGCCAGCAGTTACTCCGGGTCTGGGGCCAACGTCCTGACTTTC

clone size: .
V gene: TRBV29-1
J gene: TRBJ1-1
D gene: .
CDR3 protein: CSAGPGPENTEAFF
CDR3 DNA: TGCAGCGCCGGCCCCGGACCGGAGAACACTGAAGCTTTCTTT

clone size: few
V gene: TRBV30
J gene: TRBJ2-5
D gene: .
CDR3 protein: CAWSAGGPRETQYF
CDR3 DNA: TGTGCCTGGAGTGCCGGGGGGCCCCGGGAGACCCAGTACTTC

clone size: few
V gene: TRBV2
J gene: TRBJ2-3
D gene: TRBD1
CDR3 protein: CASSALDRVTDTQYF
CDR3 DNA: TGTGCCAGCAGTGCCTTGGACAGGGTAACAGATACGCAGTATTTT

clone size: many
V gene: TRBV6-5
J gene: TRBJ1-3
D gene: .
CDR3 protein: CASGRDTIYF
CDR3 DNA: TGTGCCAGCGGTCGGGACACCATATATTTT

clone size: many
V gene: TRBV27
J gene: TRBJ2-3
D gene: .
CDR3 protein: CASSFGSPDTQYF
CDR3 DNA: TGTGCCAGCAGTTTTGGGAGCCCAGATACGCAGTATTTT

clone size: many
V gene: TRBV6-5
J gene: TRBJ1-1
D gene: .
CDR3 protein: CASSYSRGTGNTEAFF
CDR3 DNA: TGTGCCAGCAGTTACTCGAGAGGGACGGGGAACACTGAAGCTTTCTTT

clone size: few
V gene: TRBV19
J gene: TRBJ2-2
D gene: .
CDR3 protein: CASSPSAGTGELFF
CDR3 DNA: TGTGCCAGTAGTCCCTCAGCAGGGACCGGGGAGCTGTTTTTT

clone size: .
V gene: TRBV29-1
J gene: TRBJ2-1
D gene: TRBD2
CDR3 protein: CSVVTGLAGGEQFF
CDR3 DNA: TGCAGCGTTGTAACGGGACTAGCGGGGGGTGAGCAGTTCTTC

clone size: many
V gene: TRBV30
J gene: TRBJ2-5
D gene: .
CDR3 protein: CAWSGYYQETQYF
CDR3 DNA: TGTGCCTGGAGTGGTTACTACCAAGAGACCCAGTACTTC

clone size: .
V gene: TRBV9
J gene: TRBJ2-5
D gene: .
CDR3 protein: CASSVGGQETQYF
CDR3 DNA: TGTGCCAGCAGCGTAGGAGGCCAAGAGACCCAGTACTTC